The 19 T cell receptor beta chains presented below share a single source sample, sequenced in a study of technical replicates of blood from several donors. The method was immunoSEQ multiplex PCR; TCRdb's version includes in-frame clones alone and lacks a portion of them. The sample shows roughly 100,000 clones, under 96% of them seen only once. Sequenced input: T cells isolated from PBMCs. Every receptor here comes from a human donor in good health.

The CDR3 loop reads CASSYSRDSKDEQYF. CDR3 coding DNA: TGTGCCAGCAGTTACTCGAGAGACTCCAAGGACGAGCAGTACTTC. This chain links TRBV6-5 with TRBJ2-7; the D is unclear. The germline V and J ends were trimmed by 0 bases and 5 bases, with 14 bases remaining between them. Germline CDR1 is MNHEY and CDR2 is SVGAGI. This CDR3 is built from 15 residues.

V usage is TRBV6-5 and J usage is TRBJ1-2, with a weak D call TRBD1 (6 bases). CDR1 is MNHEY, CDR2 SVGAGI, per germline. Trimming took 6 bases from V and 4 from J, leaving 18 bases between them. This CDR3 spans 15 amino acids. In nucleotides, the CDR3 is TGTGCCAGCAGCCGAGAGTCGGGACATTTCTATGGCTACACCTTC. Protein product: CASSRESGHFYGYTF.

The chain recombines TRBV6-6 with TRBJ1-1; 7 bases fit TRBD1. CDR1 and CDR2 (germline): MNHNY, SVGAGI (reference sequence). The length of the CDR3 is 16 residues. The V gene end was trimmed by 0 bases and the J gene end by 1 base; junction bases not matched to a gene: 5. CDR3 nucleotides: TGTGCCAGCAGTTACTCGCCGGGACAGAGGAACACTGAAGCTTTCTTT. Its translation: CASSYSPGQRNTEAFF.

The J gene is TRBJ1-1, the V gene TRBV20-1; no clear D. Per germline, CDR1 DFQATT and CDR2 SNEGSKA (reference sequence). CDR3 length equals 11 residues. CDR3 coding DNA: TGCAGCCCTTATATGAACACTGAAGCTTTCTTT. Amino acids: CSPYMNTEAFF.

The gene calls are TRBV4-1 and TRBJ2-1; 8 nucleotides line up with TRBD2. CDR3 length: 14 residues. Germline CDR1 and CDR2: MGHRA and YSYEKL. Trimming at V came to 8 bases and at J to 7 bases, leaving 10 bases not matched to a gene. The chain's CDR3 is CASVQGREGNEQFF. The CDR3 DNA is TGCGCCAGCGTTCAAGGTCGGGAGGGAAATGAGCAGTTCTTC.

This clone was seen only once. V is TRBV15 and J is TRBJ2-6; no clear D. V lost 0 bases and J lost 0, with 6 bases in between. Germline CDR1 and CDR2: LNHNV and YYDKDF (reference sequence). The CDR3 has 16 amino acids. CDR3 loop: CATSRDLSSGANVLTF. CDR3 nucleotide sequence: TGTGCCACCAGCAGAGATCTCAGCTCTGGGGCCAACGTCCTGACTTTC. Full variable domain (outside the CDR3, taken from reference TRBV15 and TRBJ2-6): DAMVIQNPRYQVTQFGKPVTLSCSQTLNHNVMYWYQQKSSQAPKLLFHYYDKDFNNEADTPDNFQSRRPNTSFCFLDIRSPGLGDTAMYLCATSRDLSSGANVLTFGAGSRLTVL.

In nucleotides, the CDR3 is TGTGCCAGCAGCCCCGGGACAAGAGCTAACTATGGCTACACCTTC. Translating gives CASSPGTRANYGYTF. V gene TRBV5-8 combines with J gene TRBJ1-2, with a possible D match to TRBD1 (6 bases). CDR3 length: 15 residues. Germline-derived CDR1 and CDR2 are SGHTS and YDEGEE. Between the trimmed V and J ends, which lost 4 bases and 0 bases, there was a span of 13 bases. Supplemented by reference TRBV5-8 and TRBJ1-2, the full variable domain reads EAGVTQSPTHLIKTRGQQATLRCSPISGHTSVYWYQQALGLGLQFLLWYDEGEERNRGNFPPRFSGRQFPNYSSELNVNALELEDSALYLCASSPGTRANYGYTFGSGTRLTVV.

The rearrangement uses TRBV19 and TRBJ2-3; no clear D. V was clipped by 3 bases and J by 3 bases, with 7 bases between them. The length of the CDR3 is 13 residues. The germline V gene encodes CDR1 LNHDA and CDR2 SQIVND (reference sequence). The DNA for the CDR3 is TGTGCCAGTAGTATCACCAGGACAGATACGCAGTATTTT. As protein: CASSITRTDTQYF.

The chain links TRBV5-1 to TRBJ1-3; weak D call: TRBD1 (5 bases). The CDR3 consists of 13 residues. V shed 2 bases and J shed 6 bases, with 9 bases lying between them. The germline V gene has CDR1 SGHRS and CDR2 YFSETQ. This CDR3 is CASSLSRENTIYF. CDR3 DNA sequence: TGCGCCAGCAGCTTATCCAGGGAAAACACCATATATTTT.

The V and J genes are TRBV4-2 and TRBJ2-6, with TRBD1 identical over 7 bases. The CDR3 runs to 21 residues. The germline gives CDR1 LGHNA, CDR2 YNFKEQ. With V trimmed by 2 bases and J by 1 base, 17 bases remained unmatched. Written as DNA, the CDR3 is TGTGCCAGCAGCCAAATTAAGGGACAGATGATTTTAGTTTCTGGGGCCAACGTCCTGACTTTC. Translated, it gives CASSQIKGQMILVSGANVLTF.

The CDR3: CAWSTGRQSLYTF. The CDR3 region has the DNA TGTGCCTGGAGTACAGGCCGCCAAAGCCTCTACACCTTC. The genes are TRBV30 and TRBJ1-2; TRBD1 might be the D (5 bases). Deletions cut 2 bases from V and 10 bases from J, with 17 bases between. Germline lookup yields CDR1 GTSNPN and CDR2 SVGIG (reference sequence). The CDR3 consists of 13 residues.

The chain combines TRBV7-9 with TRBJ2-7; D ambiguous. The CDR3 runs 13 residues. The V and J ends lost 3 bases and 2 bases respectively, with 8 bases between them. Germline CDR1 and CDR2: SEHNR and FQNEAQ (reference sequence). CDR3 protein: CASSLVGAYEQYF. The CDR3 DNA reads TGTGCCAGCAGCTTGGTCGGTGCCTACGAGCAGTACTTC.

This clone was observed once. CDR3 loop: CASTDRTGSGSNQPQHF. Written as DNA, the CDR3 is TGTGCCAGTACCGATCGGACAGGGAGTGGGAGCAATCAGCCCCAGCATTTT. The V call is TRBV19, the J call TRBJ1-5; 8 bases line up with TRBD1. CDR1 and CDR2 from the germline V gene are LNHDA and SQIVND (reference sequence). V trimming: 7 bases; J trimming: 1 base; junction bases outside the gene matches: 12. The CDR3 covers 17 residues.

This chain connects TRBV2 to TRBJ2-1, with 16 bases matching TRBD2. Germline assignment: CDR1 SNHLY and CDR2 FYNNEI. After removal of 7 bases from V and 3 bases from J, the junction contained 15 bases not matched to a gene. The CDR3 has 20 residues. The CDR3 reads CASTSRLPGLAGGNYNEQFF. The CDR3 nucleotides are TGTGCCAGCACCTCACGTTTACCGGGACTAGCGGGAGGGAACTACAATGAGCAGTTCTTC. The variable domain in full, completed from reference TRBV2 and TRBJ2-1, reads EPEVTQTPSHQVTQMGQEVILRCVPISNHLYFYWYRQILGQKVEFLVSFYNNEISEKSEIFDDQFSVERPDGSNFTLKIRSTKLEDSAMYFCASTSRLPGLAGGNYNEQFFGPGTRLTVL.

V gene TRBV11-2 combines with J gene TRBJ2-1, with 7 bases aligning to TRBD1. The CDR3 has 18 residues. V lost 3 bases to trimming and J lost 5 bases; unmatched junction nucleotides: 16. Germline assignment: CDR1 SGHAT and CDR2 FQNNGV. The DNA of the CDR3 is TGTGCCAGCAGCTTTCTATCTCGGACAGGTCGCGTCAACAATGAGCAGTTCTTC. This sequence encodes CASSFLSRTGRVNNEQFF.

The V and J genes are TRBV28 and TRBJ2-5; D is unclear. CDR3 length: 14 residues. The germline V gene encodes CDR1 MDHEN and CDR2 SYDVKM. Deletions cut 9 bases from V and 0 bases from J, with 14 bases between. CDR3: CASRHIRYQETQYF. The CDR3 DNA is TGTGCCAGTAGACACATAAGGTACCAAGAGACCCAGTACTTC.

This clone showed up just a few times. The rearrangement links TRBV5-5 to TRBJ1-1; no clear D gene. Looked up from germline, CDR1 is SGHKS and CDR2 is YYEKEE (reference sequence). There are 14 residues in the CDR3. V was clipped by 3 bases and J by 5 bases, with 14 bases between them. The CDR3 reads CASSSRGLATEAFF. The CDR3 DNA sequence: TGTGCCAGCAGCTCACGTGGCCTCGCTACTGAAGCTTTCTTT.

The genes are TRBV30 and TRBJ1-4, with a possible D match to TRBD1 (6 bases). Germline CDR1 reads GTSNPN; CDR2 reads SVGIG (reference sequence). CDR3 length equals 16 residues. V shed 6 bases and J shed 1 base, with 18 bases lying between them. The CDR3 sequence: CACSARGTQTNEKLFF. DNA of the CDR3: TGTGCCTGCTCGGCAAGGGGGACCCAAACTAATGAAAAACTGTTTTTT.

This chain joins TRBV7-6 and TRBJ2-1; TRBD2 matches at 7 bases. V was pared by 4 bases and J by 4 bases, with 7 bases of the junction left unmatched. Germline loops: CDR1 SGHVS, CDR2 FNYEAQ. This CDR3 region has 15 residues. CDR3: CASSSSSGAYNEQFF. Here the CDR3 DNA reads TGTGCCAGCAGCTCTTCAAGCGGGGCTTACAATGAGCAGTTCTTC.